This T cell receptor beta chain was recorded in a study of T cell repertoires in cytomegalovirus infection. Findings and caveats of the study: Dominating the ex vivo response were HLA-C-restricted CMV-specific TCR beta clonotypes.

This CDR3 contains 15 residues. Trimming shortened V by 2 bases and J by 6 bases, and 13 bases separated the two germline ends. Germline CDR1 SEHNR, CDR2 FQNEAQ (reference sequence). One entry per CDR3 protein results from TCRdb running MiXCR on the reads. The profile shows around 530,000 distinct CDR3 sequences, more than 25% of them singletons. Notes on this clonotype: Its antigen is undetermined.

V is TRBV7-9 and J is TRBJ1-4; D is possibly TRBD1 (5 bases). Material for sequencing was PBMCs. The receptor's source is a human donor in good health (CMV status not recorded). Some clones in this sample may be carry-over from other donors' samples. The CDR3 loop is CASSLQGRGDEKLFF. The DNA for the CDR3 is TGTGCCAGCAGCTTACAGGGACGGGGTGATGAAAAACTGTTTTTT.